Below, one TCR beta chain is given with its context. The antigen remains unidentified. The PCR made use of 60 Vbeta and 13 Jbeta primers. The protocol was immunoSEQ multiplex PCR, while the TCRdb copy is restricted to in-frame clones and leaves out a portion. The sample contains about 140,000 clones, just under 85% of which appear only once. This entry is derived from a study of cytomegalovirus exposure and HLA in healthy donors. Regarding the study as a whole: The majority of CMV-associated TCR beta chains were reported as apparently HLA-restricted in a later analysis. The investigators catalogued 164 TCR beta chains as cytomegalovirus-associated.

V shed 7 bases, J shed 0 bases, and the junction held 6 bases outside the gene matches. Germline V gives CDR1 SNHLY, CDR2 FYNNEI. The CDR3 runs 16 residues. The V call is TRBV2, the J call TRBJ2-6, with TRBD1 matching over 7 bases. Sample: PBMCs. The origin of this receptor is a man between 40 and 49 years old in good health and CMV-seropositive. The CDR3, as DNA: TGTGCCAGCACCCGGGACAGCCTCTCTGGGGCCAACGTCCTGACTTTC. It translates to CASTRDSLSGANVLTF.